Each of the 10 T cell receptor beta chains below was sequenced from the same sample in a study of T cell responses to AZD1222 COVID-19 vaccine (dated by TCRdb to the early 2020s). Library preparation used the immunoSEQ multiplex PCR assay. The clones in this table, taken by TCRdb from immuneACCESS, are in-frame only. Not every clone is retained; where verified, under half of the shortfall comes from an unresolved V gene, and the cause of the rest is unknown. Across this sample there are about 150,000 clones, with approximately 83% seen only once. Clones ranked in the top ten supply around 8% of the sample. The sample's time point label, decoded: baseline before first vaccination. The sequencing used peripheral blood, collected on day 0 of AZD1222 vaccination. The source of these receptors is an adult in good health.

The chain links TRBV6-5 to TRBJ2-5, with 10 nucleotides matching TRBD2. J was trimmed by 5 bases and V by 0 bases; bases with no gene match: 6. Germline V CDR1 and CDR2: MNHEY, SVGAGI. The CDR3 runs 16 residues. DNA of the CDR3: TGTGCCAGCAGTTACTCGACGCCTAGCGGGGGCGAGACCCAGTACTTC. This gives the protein CASSYSTPSGGETQYF.

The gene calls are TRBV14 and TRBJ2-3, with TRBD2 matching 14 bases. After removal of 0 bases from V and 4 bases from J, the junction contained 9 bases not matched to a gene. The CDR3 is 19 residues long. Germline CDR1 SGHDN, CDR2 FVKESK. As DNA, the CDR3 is TGTGCCAGCAGCCAAGAATCCCGGACTAGCGGGAGGTATGCAGATACGCAGTATTTT. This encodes CASSQESRTSGRYADTQYF.

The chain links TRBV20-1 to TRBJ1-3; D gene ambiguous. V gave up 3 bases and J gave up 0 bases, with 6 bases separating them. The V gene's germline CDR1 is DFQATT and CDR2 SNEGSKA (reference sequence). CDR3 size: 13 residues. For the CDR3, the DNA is TGCAGTGCTAGTAGGATCTCTGGAAACACCATATATTTT. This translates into CSASRISGNTIYF.

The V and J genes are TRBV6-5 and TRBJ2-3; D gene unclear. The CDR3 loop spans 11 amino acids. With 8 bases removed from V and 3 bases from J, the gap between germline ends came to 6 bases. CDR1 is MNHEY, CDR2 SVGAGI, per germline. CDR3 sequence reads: CASRRTDTQYF. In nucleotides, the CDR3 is TGTGCCAGCCGCCGGACAGATACGCAGTATTTT.

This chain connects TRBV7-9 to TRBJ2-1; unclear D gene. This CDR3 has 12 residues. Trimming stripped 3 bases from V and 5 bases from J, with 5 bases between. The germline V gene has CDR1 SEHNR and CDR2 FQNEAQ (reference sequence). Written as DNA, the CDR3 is TGTGCCAGCAGCTTCAGCAACAATGAGCAGTTCTTC. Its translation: CASSFSNNEQFF.

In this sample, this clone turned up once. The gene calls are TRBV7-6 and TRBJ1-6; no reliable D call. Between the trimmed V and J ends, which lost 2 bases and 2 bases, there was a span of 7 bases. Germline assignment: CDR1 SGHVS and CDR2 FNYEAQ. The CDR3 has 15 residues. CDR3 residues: CASSLQDAYNSPLHF. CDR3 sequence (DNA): TGTGCCAGCAGCTTACAGGACGCCTATAATTCACCCCTCCACTTT.

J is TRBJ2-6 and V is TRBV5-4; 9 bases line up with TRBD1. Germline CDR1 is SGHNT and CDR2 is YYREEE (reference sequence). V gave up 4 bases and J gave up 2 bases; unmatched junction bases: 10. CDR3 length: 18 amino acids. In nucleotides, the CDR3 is TGTGCCAGCAGCCCGGGACAGGGAACCTTAGCTGGGGCCAACGTCCTGACTTTC. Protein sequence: CASSPGQGTLAGANVLTF.

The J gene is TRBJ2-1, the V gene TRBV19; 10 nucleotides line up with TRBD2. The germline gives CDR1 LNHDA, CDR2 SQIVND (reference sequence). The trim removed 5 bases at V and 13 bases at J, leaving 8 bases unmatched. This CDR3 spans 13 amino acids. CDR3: CASSASGGGPQFF. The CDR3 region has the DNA TGTGCCAGTAGTGCCAGCGGGGGGGGTCCCCAGTTCTTC.

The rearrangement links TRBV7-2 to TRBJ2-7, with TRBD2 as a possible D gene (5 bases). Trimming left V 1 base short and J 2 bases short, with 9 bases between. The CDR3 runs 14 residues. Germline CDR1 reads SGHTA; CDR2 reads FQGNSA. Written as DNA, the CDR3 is TGTGCCAGCAGCTTAGGGAGCGGTACCTACGAGCAGTACTTC. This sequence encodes CASSLGSGTYEQYF.

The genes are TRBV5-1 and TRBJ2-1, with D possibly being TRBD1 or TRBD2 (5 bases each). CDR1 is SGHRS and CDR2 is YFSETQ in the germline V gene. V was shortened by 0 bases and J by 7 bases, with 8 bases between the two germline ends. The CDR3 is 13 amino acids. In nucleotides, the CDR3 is TGCGCCAGCAGCTTGGCCTGGGGGAATGAGCAGTTCTTC. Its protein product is CASSLAWGNEQFF.